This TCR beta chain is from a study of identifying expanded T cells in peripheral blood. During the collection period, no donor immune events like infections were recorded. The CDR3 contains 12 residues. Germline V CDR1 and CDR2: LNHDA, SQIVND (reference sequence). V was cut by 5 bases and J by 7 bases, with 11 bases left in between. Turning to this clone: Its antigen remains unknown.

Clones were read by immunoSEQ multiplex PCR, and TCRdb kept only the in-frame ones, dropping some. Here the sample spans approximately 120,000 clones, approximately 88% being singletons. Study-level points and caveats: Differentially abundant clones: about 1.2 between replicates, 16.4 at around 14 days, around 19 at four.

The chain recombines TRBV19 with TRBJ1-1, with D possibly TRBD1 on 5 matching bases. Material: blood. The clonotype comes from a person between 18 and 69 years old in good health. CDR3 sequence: CASSQTRGEAFF. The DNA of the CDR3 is TGTGCCAGTAGTCAGACAAGGGGTGAAGCTTTCTTT.